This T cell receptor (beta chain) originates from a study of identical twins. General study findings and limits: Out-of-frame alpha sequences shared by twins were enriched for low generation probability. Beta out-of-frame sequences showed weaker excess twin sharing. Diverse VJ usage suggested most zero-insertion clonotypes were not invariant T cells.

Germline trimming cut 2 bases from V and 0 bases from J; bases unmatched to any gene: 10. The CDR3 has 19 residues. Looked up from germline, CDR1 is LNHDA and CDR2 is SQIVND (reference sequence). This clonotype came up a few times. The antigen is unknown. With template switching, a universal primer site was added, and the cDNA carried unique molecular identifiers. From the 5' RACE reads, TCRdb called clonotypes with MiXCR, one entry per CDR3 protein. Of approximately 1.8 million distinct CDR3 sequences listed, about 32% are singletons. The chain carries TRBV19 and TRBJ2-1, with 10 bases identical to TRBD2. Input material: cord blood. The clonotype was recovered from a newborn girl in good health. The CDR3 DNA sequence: TGTGCCAGTAGTATATGGGCTAGCGGGGGCCTTGTCTCCTACAATGAGCAGTTCTTC. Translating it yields CASSIWASGGLVSYNEQFF. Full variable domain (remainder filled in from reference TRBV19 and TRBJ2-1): DGGITQSPKYLFRKEGQNVTLSCEQNLNHDAMYWYRQDPGQGLRLIYYSQIVNDFQKGDIAEGYSVSREKKESFPLTVTSAQKNPTAFYLCASSIWASGGLVSYNEQFFGPGTRLTVL.